This passage covers 9 T cell receptor beta chains from one sample sequenced in a study of T cells expressing NK-cell markers. TCRdb derives one entry per CDR3 protein from the 5' RACE reads, leaving out DNA. The listing contains 150,000 to 200,000 distinct CDR3 sequences. Sequencing was done on a sample of blood T cells: a sorted CD56 or NKG2C T cell subset, CD4+ or CD8+ T cells, or bulk PBMC T cells (not recorded which). These receptors were obtained from a woman aged 18-69 years in good health.

The J gene is TRBJ2-5, the V gene TRBV12-3 or TRBV12-4; TCRdb proposes TRBD1, but this gene call is untestable without DNA. The CDR3 runs 14 residues. This CDR3 reads CASSYRGDQETQYF.

J is TRBJ1-5 and V is TRBV6-1. CDR1 is MNHNS, CDR2 SASEGT, per germline. CDR3 length: 12 amino acids. The CDR3 spells CASSAGRFRQHF.

J is TRBJ2-3 and V is TRBV5-5; TCRdb's D call, TRBD1, is unchecked because there is no DNA. Germline CDR1 SGHKS, CDR2 YYEKEE (reference sequence). This CDR3 has 15 residues. CDR3 residues: CASSLGTGDSDTQYF.

The chain employs TRBV5-1 and TRBJ1-2; as DNA is missing, the TRBD1 call by TCRdb cannot be tested. Per the germline V gene, CDR1 is SGHRS and CDR2 is YFSETQ. The CDR3 is 15 amino acids. The chain's CDR3 is CASSFEGTNNYGYTF.

V usage is TRBV5-1 and J usage is TRBJ1-1. Per germline, CDR1 SGHRS and CDR2 YFSETQ. This CDR3 contains 15 residues. The CDR3 sequence: CASSLSQGYRTEAFF.

The CDR3 region is CASSPGGSLETQYF. The gene calls are TRBV7-2 and TRBJ2-5; there is no DNA to check the TCRdb D call of TRBD1. Germline CDR1 reads SGHTA; CDR2 reads FQGNSA. This CDR3 is built from 14 residues.

V and J are TRBV6-1 and TRBJ1-6; TCRdb picks TRBD1, but there is no DNA to check that call. The CDR3 runs 15 residues. Germline V gene lookup returns CDR1 MNHNS and CDR2 SASEGT. The CDR3 is CASSDADREMAPLHF.

The chain couples TRBV6-1 to TRBJ1-1; absent DNA, TCRdb's TRBD1 call cannot be checked. Germline V gene sequence: CDR1 MNHNS, CDR2 SASEGT. The CDR3 covers 14 residues. The CDR3 protein is CASTWTGTNTEAFF.

The V gene is TRBV5-1, the J gene TRBJ2-2; as DNA is missing, the TRBD1 call by TCRdb cannot be tested. Germline CDR1 reads SGHRS; CDR2 reads YFSETQ. CDR3 length equals 18 residues. The CDR3 sequence is CASSLRPQGPLTPGELFF. Using reference TRBV5-1 and TRBJ2-2 for the parts outside the CDR3, the full variable domain is KAGVTQTPRYLIKTRGQQVTLSCSPISGHRSVSWYQQTPGQGLQFLFEYFSETQRNKGNFPGRFSGRQFSNSRSEMNVSTLELGDSALYLCASSLRPQGPLTPGELFFGEGSRLTVL.